This TCR beta chain was captured by sequencing in a study of monozygotic twins with inflammatory bowel disease (dated by TCRdb to between 2018 and 2021). About the full investigation: The full study comprised 28 monozygotic twin pairs: nine German pairs (four IBD-concordant, five IBD-discordant) and 19 IBD-discordant Danish pairs. Each individual had, on average, about 151 000 unique TCRalpha sequences and 181 000 unique TCRbeta sequences available for analysis. The search for disease-associated traits relied mainly on comparing, within discordant pairs, IBD patients with their genetically identical healthy co-twins. The paper as a whole reports these results and caveats: Different T cell subtypes could not be distinguished in the analysis. Fewer clonotypes were shared with other individuals by IBD patients than by healthy twins, most markedly in patients showing signs of disease activity. Concordant and discordant twins showed no difference in repertoire similarity, possibly because of limited statistical power. Differing immunosuppressive treatments among patients may have added background noise and inter-individual variability to the repertoires. Measured by the inverse Simpson index, TCRbeta repertoire diversity was lower in IBD patients than in their healthy co-twins. No single strong signal or clonotype linked to IBD turned up in the results, so the idea that one exists was not supported.

To prepare the library, 5' RACE was applied. The input for every TCR library was approximately 3,500 ng of total RNA. cDNA was synthesized with SMARTScribe reverse transcriptase in eight separate reactions per sample. Unique molecular identifiers containing a 6-nucleotide sample barcode were introduced through template switching during cDNA synthesis. Two nested PCRs of about 16 and 10 cycles amplified the TCRalpha and TCRbeta cDNA, and bead purification followed each PCR. Before amplification, the cDNA was treated with uracil DNA-glycosylase and purified using the QIAquick PCR purification kit. The second PCR added Illumina TruSeq-compatible adapters along with sample-specific barcodes. TapeStation and Qubit were used to check library quality and concentration, and 5 to 6.5 ng of each library was pooled. Pooled libraries were sequenced on an Illumina HiSeq2500 single-index Rapid Run with 2 x 100 bp reads and custom sequencing primers. The paper's processing steps were these. MiGEC version 1.2.6 was used for UMI-based consensus assembly, which corrected PCR and sequencing errors. MiXCR version 2.1.1 was used for V(D)J alignment, clonotype assembly and CDR3 extraction. To normalise gene usage, clonotype sharing and MAIT/NKT TCR abundance, the top 1000, 10 000 and 20 000 clonotypes in each sample were analysed. After downsampling to 27 000 UMIs, diversity was calculated as the inverse Simpson index using the vegan R package. Paired Mann-Whitney U tests were applied to discordant twin pairs, with Benjamini-Hochberg correction for multiple testing. TCRdb reprocessed the reads, so every CDR3 protein sequence counts as one entry and DNA is not shown. The V and J calls follow TCRdb's processing rather than the paper's. This sample's table has entries for approximately 330,000 distinct CDR3 sequences. The ten largest clonotypes hold 2% to 2.5% of the sample.

Worth noting for this clonotype: Its recognized antigen is unknown.

From each donor, an approximately 2.5 ml peripheral blood sample was collected into PAXgene tubes and stored at -80 degrees C. Without T cell sorting, total RNA was isolated from whole blood using the PAXgene blood miRNA kit on an automated QIAcube. Deep TCRalpha and TCRbeta repertoire profiling with unique molecular barcoding was performed on peripheral blood of monozygotic twin pairs concordant or discordant for inflammatory bowel disease. For every twin pair, smoking habits were documented, and each individual was categorised as a current, former or never smoker. The CDR3 starts with the cysteine, ends with the phenylalanine, and has 14 residues. The entry carries no DNA sequence. From a lookup of the germline V gene, CDR1 and CDR2 are ENHRY and SYGVKD.

Sequencing was carried out using blood. This clonotype was obtained from a human donor with ulcerative colitis or Crohn's disease, or a healthy co-twin of an affected twin (not recorded which). The chain is assembled from TRBV10-3 and TRBJ2-7. The CDR3 protein is CAISGRQSSYEQYF.